The 26 T cell receptor beta chains presented below share a single source sample, sequenced in a study of cytomegalovirus exposure and HLA in healthy donors. Primers included in the PCR were 60 Vbeta and 13 Jbeta primers. Using immunoSEQ multiplex PCR, the repertoire was profiled, and TCRdb retains in-frame clones only, with some absent. The table lists about 150,000 clones, more than 70% of them singletons. The specimen sequenced was PBMCs. Receptors originate from a boy aged 2 to 10 in good health and CMV-seronegative.

The chain couples TRBV27 to TRBJ2-2, with 7 bases fitting TRBD1. V shed 6 bases and J 4 bases; nucleotides not matched to a gene: 5. This CDR3 has 14 residues. Germline CDR1 and CDR2: MNHEY and SMNVEV (reference sequence). The CDR3 protein is CASSPGQLTGELFF. The DNA of the CDR3 is TGTGCCAGCAGCCCGGGACAGCTCACCGGGGAGCTGTTTTTT.

Only one count was recorded for this clone. The V gene is TRBV6-1, the J gene TRBJ2-5; 7 bases fit TRBD2. The J call may be wrong; the DNA end is better matched by TRBJ2-7. The CDR3 runs 14 residues. Germline V gene data show CDR1 as MNHNS and CDR2 as SASEGT. The CDR3 nucleotides are TGTGCCAGCAGTCCCGGGACTACGGCTTACGAGCAGTACTTC. It is translated as CASSPGTTAYEQYF.

The rearrangement uses TRBV6-5 and TRBJ1-6, with a possible D match to TRBD1 (5 bases). V dropped 0 bases and J dropped 3 bases, with 9 bases sitting between them. The CDR3 runs to 16 residues. The germline gives CDR1 MNHEY, CDR2 SVGAGI. Here the CDR3 reads CASSYSPGGYNSPLHF. The CDR3 DNA reads as TGTGCCAGCAGTTACTCTCCGGGGGGCTATAATTCACCCCTCCACTTT.

The chain recombines TRBV15 with TRBJ2-1; TRBD2 might be the D (5 bases). The V end was cut by 1 base, the J end by 7 bases, with 14 bases between. Germline V gene sequence: CDR1 LNHNV, CDR2 YYDKDF (reference sequence). The CDR3 is made up of 15 amino acids. The CDR3 spells CATSRVTGVPNEQFF. CDR3 coding DNA: TGTGCCACCAGCAGAGTGACCGGGGTTCCGAATGAGCAGTTCTTC.

The chain uses TRBV12-5 and TRBJ2-5; D might be TRBD2 (5 bases). TRBJ2-7 explains the end of the DNA better; the J call may be wrong. Germline CDR1 LGHNT, CDR2 FRNRAP. The length of the CDR3 is 14 residues. The CDR3 spells CASGPRAGAYEQYF. CDR3 in DNA: TGTGCTAGTGGCCCCCGGGCGGGCGCCTACGAGCAGTACTTC.

The chain is built from TRBV19 and TRBJ2-1; 7 nucleotides match TRBD2. Germline CDR1 is LNHDA and CDR2 is SQIVND (reference sequence). V dropped 4 bases and J dropped 8; count of bases not matched to a gene: 8. The CDR3 runs 14 residues. CDR3 DNA: TGTGCCAGTAGTACGGCGGGAGCAGGTGATGAGCAGTTCTTC. Encoded protein: CASSTAGAGDEQFF.

The chain joins TRBV5-1 to TRBJ2-1; 16 bases line up with TRBD2. The CDR3 runs to 14 residues. Germline V gives CDR1 SGHRS, CDR2 YFSETQ. J lost 9 bases, V lost 6 bases, and 3 bases had no gene match. CDR3 loop: CASKGTSGGGEQFF. The CDR3 coding sequence is TGCGCCAGCAAGGGGACTAGCGGGGGGGGTGAGCAGTTCTTC.

V and J are TRBV5-3 and TRBJ2-7, with TRBD2 matching 7 bases. TRBV5-3 counts as an open reading frame of uncertain function. This CDR3 has 14 residues. V lost 4 bases, J lost 5 bases, and 9 bases stayed unmatched. CDR3 nucleotides: TGTGCCAGAAGCGGGACTACCCAGTTGGACGAGCAGTACTTC. It codes for CARSGTTQLDEQYF.

The genes are TRBV6-5 and TRBJ2-3, with TRBD2 matching over 7 bases. V lost 0 bases and J lost 1; bases outside the gene matches: 4. The germline V gene encodes CDR1 MNHEY and CDR2 SVGAGI. CDR3 size: 16 residues. CDR3 in amino acids: CASSYSKTSGTDTQYF. In DNA, the CDR3 is TGTGCCAGCAGTTACTCGAAAACTAGCGGCACAGATACGCAGTATTTT.

The genes are TRBV5-6 and TRBJ2-3; D not certain. Germline assignment: CDR1 SGHDT and CDR2 YYEEEE. V was cut by 1 base and J by 2 bases, with 8 bases left in between. CDR3 size: 14 residues. CDR3 loop: CASSLLDFTDTQYF. In DNA, the CDR3 is TGTGCCAGCAGCTTGCTCGACTTCACAGATACGCAGTATTTT.

This sequence joins TRBV4-1 and TRBJ2-1, with 8 bases lining up with TRBD2. J was trimmed by 8 bases and V by 0 bases; bases with no gene match: 15. CDR3 length: 18 residues. The germline gives CDR1 MGHRA, CDR2 YSYEKL. The CDR3 loop is CASSQDKSGSSYGDEQFF. CDR3 DNA sequence: TGCGCCAGCAGCCAAGATAAGAGCGGGAGCTCCTATGGCGATGAGCAGTTCTTC.

This chain links TRBV4-1 with TRBJ1-1, with D tentatively TRBD1 (5 bases). CDR1 is MGHRA and CDR2 is YSYEKL in the germline V gene. Trimming removed 1 base at V and 1 base at J, with 22 bases between. The CDR3 loop spans 19 amino acids. The CDR3 DNA is TGCGCCAGCAGCCAAGCGGGGGGGAAAAGTAGGTGGGCGAACACTGAAGCTTTCTTT. Translation gives CASSQAGGKSRWANTEAFF.

The chain joins TRBV10-3 to TRBJ1-2, with 7 positions matching TRBD1. The CDR3 consists of 18 residues. V shed 2 bases and J 2 bases; nucleotides not matched to a gene: 14. From germline, CDR1 is ENHRY and CDR2 SYGVKD. CDR3 coding DNA: TGTGCCATCAGTGAGAGGGACAGCCGCTTAGGTGGGAACTATGGCTACACCTTC. It specifies CAISERDSRLGGNYGYTF.

V and J are TRBV7-8 and TRBJ1-1, with D possibly TRBD1 on 5 matching bases. The CDR3 consists of 15 residues. In germline, CDR1 is SGHVS, CDR2 FQNEAQ. V was pared by 5 bases and J by 7 bases, with 20 bases between. CDR3 coding DNA: TGTGCCAGCAGCCCAGGACCGGGACTTCTGAATGAAGCTTTCTTT. Amino acids: CASSPGPGLLNEAFF.

V is TRBV6-6 and J is TRBJ2-1; D possibly corresponds to TRBD2 (6 bases). The germline V gene has CDR1 MNHNY and CDR2 SVGAGI (reference sequence). Trimming took 5 bases from V and 0 from J, leaving 14 bases between them. The CDR3 length is 16 residues. This CDR3 reads CASSPPSSGSYNEQFF. The CDR3 DNA reads as TGTGCCAGCAGTCCGCCTAGTAGCGGCTCCTACAATGAGCAGTTCTTC.

The chain recombines TRBV19 with TRBJ2-3; D is unresolved. Germline V gene lookup returns CDR1 LNHDA and CDR2 SQIVND (reference sequence). The CDR3 has 16 amino acids. V dropped 3 bases and J dropped 0 bases, with 13 bases sitting between them. The CDR3 here is CASSIHSQTSTDTQYF. Written as DNA, the CDR3 is TGTGCCAGTAGTATCCATAGTCAGACTAGCACAGATACGCAGTATTTT.

The rearrangement links TRBV4-1 to TRBJ2-7; no clear D gene. This CDR3 has 11 residues. The V end lost 1 base, the J end lost 11 bases, and 9 bases lay between the germline ends. Germline-derived CDR1 and CDR2 are MGHRA and YSYEKL. CDR3 sequence reads: CASSQGQDKYF. CDR3 nucleotide sequence: TGCGCCAGCAGCCAAGGACAAGATAAGTACTTC.

The gene calls are TRBV5-6 and TRBJ1-2; no definite D call. Germline values: CDR1 SGHDT, CDR2 YYEEEE. The length of the CDR3 is 13 residues. Trimming left V 0 bases short and J 6 bases short, with 9 bases between. The CDR3 sequence: CASSLGPADGYTF. DNA for the CDR3: TGTGCCAGCAGCTTGGGACCGGCGGATGGCTACACCTTC. Combining the CDR3 with reference TRBV5-6 and TRBJ1-2 gives the whole variable domain DAGVTQSPTHLIKTRGQQVTLRCSPKSGHDTVSWYQQALGQGPQFIFQYYEEEERQRGNFPDRFSGHQFPNYSSELNVNALLLGDSALYLCASSLGPADGYTFGSGTRLTVV.

The chain combines TRBV15 with TRBJ2-1; the match to TRBD2 covers 11 bases. Losses at the gene ends were 5 bases for V and 3 bases for J; bases not matched to a gene: 6. CDR3 size: 16 residues. From germline, CDR1 is LNHNV and CDR2 YYDKDF (reference sequence). CDR3 nucleotide sequence: TGTGCCACCAGCGGGATAGCGGGAGGGTTCTACAATGAGCAGTTCTTC. Encoded protein: CATSGIAGGFYNEQFF.

The rearrangement joins TRBV29-1 to TRBJ2-7, with TRBD2 identical over 8 bases. V was pared by 4 bases and J by 1 base, with 12 bases of the junction left unmatched. The germline CDR1 and CDR2 sequences are SQVTM and ANQGSEA. This CDR3 comprises 16 residues. The chain's CDR3 is CSVGGWASGLSYEQYF. DNA of the CDR3: TGCAGCGTTGGTGGTTGGGCTAGCGGGCTTTCCTACGAGCAGTACTTC.

The chain carries TRBV4-1 and TRBJ2-3; the match to TRBD2 covers 10 bases. Germline V gene sequence: CDR1 MGHRA, CDR2 YSYEKL. The V and J ends lost 0 bases and 0 bases, in that order; junction bases with no gene match: 12. The CDR3 has 20 residues. The CDR3 spells CASSQDRVLAGVSSTDTQYF. CDR3 nucleotides: TGCGCCAGCAGCCAAGATCGGGTCCTAGCGGGGGTCTCTAGCACAGATACGCAGTATTTT.

V is TRBV7-9 and J is TRBJ2-3; D possibly corresponds to TRBD2 (5 bases). Trimming left V 1 base short and J 4 bases short, with 21 bases between. CDR1 and CDR2 (germline): SEHNR, FQNEAQ (reference sequence). The CDR3 sequence is 18 residues long. The CDR3 loop reads CASSLVGRLSGGPDTQYF. CDR3 DNA: TGTGCCAGCAGCTTAGTTGGAAGACTATCTGGTGGCCCAGATACGCAGTATTTT.

V gene TRBV6-5 combines with J gene TRBJ2-7; maybe TRBD1 (6 bases). Germline V lookup: CDR1 MNHEY, CDR2 SVGAGI. The CDR3 length is 14 residues. The V gene lost 4 bases and the J gene lost 2 bases, with 12 bases spanning the gap. The CDR3 nucleotides read TGTGCCAGCAGTTCCGACAGGACCGCCTACGAGCAGTACTTC. Amino acids: CASSSDRTAYEQYF.

The V and J genes are TRBV25-1 and TRBJ2-3; 8 bases match TRBD2. Germline assignment: CDR1 MGHDK and CDR2 SYGVNS. The CDR3 has 12 amino acids. V lost 6 bases and J lost 8; bases outside the gene matches: 4. The CDR3: CASRAGAGTQYF. CDR3 in DNA: TGTGCCAGCAGAGCGGGAGCGGGTACGCAGTATTTT.

This clone appeared a single time. The chain uses TRBV5-1 and TRBJ2-2; no definite D call. Germline V gene sequence: CDR1 SGHRS, CDR2 YFSETQ. V was shortened by 3 bases and J by 4 bases, with 10 bases between the two germline ends. The CDR3 covers 14 residues. CDR3 region: CASSSPSLTGELFF. The CDR3 DNA reads as TGCGCCAGCAGCTCCCCGAGTCTCACCGGGGAGCTGTTTTTT.

This chain uses TRBV10-3 with TRBJ2-5, with 11 bases fitting TRBD2. V dropped 6 bases and J dropped 5; count of bases not matched to a gene: 2. CDR1 is ENHRY, CDR2 SYGVKD, per germline. The CDR3 runs 13 residues. This CDR3 reads CAISIAGGETQYF. Written as DNA, the CDR3 is TGTGCCATCAGCATAGCGGGAGGGGAGACCCAGTACTTC.